Here is one T cell receptor (beta chain) with its context. Its cognate antigen has yet to be identified. Base qualities are not recorded, but no much larger clone differs from it by a single base. From cysteine to phenylalanine, the CDR3 is 14 amino acids long. The sequence is cut down to CDR3 DNA, 42 bases in frame from base 1. From V the trimming removes 5 bases and from J it removes 3 bases, while the gene matches leave 3 bases of the junction unaccounted for. For CDR1 and CDR2, the germline V gene lists SGHTA and FQGTGA. Using the deep immunoSEQ assay, multiplex PCR amplified TCR CDR3 regions from genomic DNA. Genomic DNA extracted from each cell subset was distributed evenly over all wells of several immunoSEQ 96-well plates, and each plate served as one replicate. Each replicate PCR for sorted subsets received about 180 ng genomic DNA, equal to roughly 30,000 T cell genomes. The purified libraries were quantified using a Qubit 3.0 fluorometer, sized with a Bioanalyzer 2100, and then quantified again using the KAPA Library Quantification kit. Each immunoSEQ 96-well plate was sequenced on its own single-read 150-cycle Illumina NextSeq 550 flow cell. From the authors' description of their analysis: Because the immunoSEQ output held only junctional sequences and lacked quality scores, the filtering could not match the filtering applied to full-length reads. To assign V/J genes and CDR3, sequences were annotated against IMGT germline references using PyIR, a Python wrapper for IgBLAST v1.9. Reads were removed for weak V/J assignments (E-value above 1e-6), missing CDR3, stop codons, out-of-frame junctions, or ambiguous translated residues. V3J clonotypes were defined as sequences sharing the same inferred V gene, J gene, and CDR3 amino acid sequence. The percentage overlap between two repertoires was calculated by dividing the number of shared unique clonotypes by the size of the smaller repertoire. RTK rarefaction, the Chao1 estimator, and Recon v2.1 estimates of unobserved clonotypes were used to assess repertoire richness. Generation probabilities for all TCRbeta clonotypes obtained by the gDNA method from several donors were computed using OLGA. As stored in TCRdb, this immuneACCESS dataset retains in-frame rearrangements with V and J assigned. A fraction of the clones does not appear; measured against another copy, unresolved V genes explain less than half of the discrepancy, and the remainder lacks a known reason. V, J and clone size were drawn from that table, and D and trimming were deduced from the DNA. This sample is represented by about a million clones; 70% to 85% of them were singletons. Roughly 0.83% of the sample is taken by the ten largest.

The data belong to a study of shared clonotypes between healthy human individuals (dated by TCRdb to about 2020). Study-wide context: The cohort comprised a couple of women and a few men aged 18 to 49 years. Leukapheresis yielded between about 0.85 and 9.5 billion PBMCs per donor. For each donor, CD4 naive and CD4 memory were each given three plates, CD8 naive was given two plates, and CD8 memory was given one plate. To increase sequencing depth and limit assay-specific biases, TCR repertoire library preparation and sequencing were carried out by different laboratories using diverse techniques. The study deeply sequenced blood TCR repertoires of about 5 healthy adults to estimate repertoire size and the extent of clonotype sharing between individuals.

The donors were healthy, HIV-negative adults who had no recently reported acute infections or vaccinations. Only Caucasian adults living in Nashville, Tennessee, USA were represented among the donors. Magnetic negative selection was used to enrich CD4+ T cells, after which naive cells were positively selected on CD45RA and the negative fraction became the memory subset. After blood collection by leukapheresis, PBMCs were isolated using Ficoll-Histopaque density gradient centrifugation and then cryopreserved in the vapor phase of liquid nitrogen. Analytical flow cytometry was used to check the purity and quantity of every magnetically sorted T cell population. Each sorted fraction had its genomic DNA isolated and then quantified by UV absorbance on a Nanodrop 2000c. Study-level results and caveats: Compared with non-shared clonotypes, the clonotypes found in all four sorted-subset donors had higher generation probabilities. Even with the large sequencing depth, rarefaction of the sorted-subset datasets indicated that sequencing was incomplete. Naive subsets generally had larger estimated clonotype richness than memory subsets. The genetic and exposure-history diversity represented was limited by the small number of donors. Approximately 5% of naive CD4, 3.5% of naive CD8, about 2.4% of memory CD4, and roughly 0.4% of memory CD8 clonotypes were shared across several donors. Sampling was limited to blood, and TCR repertoires in tissue likely differ from TCR repertoires in blood. Based on pairwise subsampling, the degree of clonotype sharing among donors was expected to be affected by sequencing depth.

The TCR comes from a man between 18 and 35 years old in good health. Some clones in this sample may be carry-over from other donors' samples. In this chain, TRBV7-3 is recombined with TRBJ2-5, with TRBD2 identical over 10 junction bases. Sequenced: memory CD4+ T cells from PBMCs. In light of the paper, this sample's cell subset or site label describes: CD45RA-negative fraction. The DNA reads as follows: TGTGCCAGCAGCCGCGGACTAGCGGAAGAGACCCAGTACTTC. It translates as CASSRGLAEETQYF.